Each of the 6 T cell receptor beta chains below was sequenced from the same sample in a study of blood T cell repertoires in COVID-19. This table comes from immunoSEQ multiplex PCR, and its TCRdb copy is limited to in-frame clones, with some not included. The sample consists of more than 25,000 clones, approximately 81% of them appearing once. The sequenced material came from peripheral blood. The receptors come from a man aged 50-60 years with active or convalescent COVID-19.

The V and J genes are TRBV5-4 and TRBJ2-7; D possibly corresponds to TRBD2 (5 bases). V lost 1 base and J 3 bases, leaving 11 bases between the germline ends. CDR1 is SGHNT, CDR2 YYREEE, per germline (reference sequence). CDR3 length: 14 amino acids. The CDR3 here is CASSLHPGNYEQYF. The CDR3 DNA reads as TGTGCCAGCAGCTTGCACCCGGGGAACTACGAGCAGTACTTC.

The chain uses TRBV7-3 and TRBJ1-1, with TRBD1 as a possible D gene (5 bases). Trimming took 2 bases from V and 4 from J, leaving 8 bases between them. The CDR3 contains 13 residues. Germline CDR1 is SGHTA and CDR2 is FQGTGA. The CDR3 region has the DNA TGTGCCAGCAGCTTACAGGGAGGCACTGAAGCTTTCTTT. Translated: CASSLQGGTEAFF.

The CDR3 sequence: CASRIGNVNTEAFF. CDR3 nucleotide sequence: TGTGCCAGCAGAATTGGCAATGTGAACACTGAAGCTTTCTTT. This rearrangement joins TRBV6-5 to TRBJ1-1, with no clear D. V lost 6 bases to trimming and J lost 0 bases, with 11 bases between them. The CDR3 spans 14 residues. Germline V lookup: CDR1 MNHEY, CDR2 SVGAGI.

The chain joins TRBV12-3 or TRBV12-4 to TRBJ1-6; no firm D call. The CDR3 has 13 residues. The V and J ends lost 8 bases and 9 bases respectively, with 14 bases between them. CDR3 loop: CASPHRGSSPLHF. The CDR3 DNA is TGTGCCAGCCCACACCGAGGGAGTTCACCCCTCCACTTT.

The J gene is TRBJ1-2, the V gene TRBV5-1; D ambiguous. Germline V gives CDR1 SGHRS, CDR2 YFSETQ. Trimming cost V 0 bases and J 8 bases, with 8 bases left between them. The CDR3 runs 12 residues. The CDR3 coding sequence is TGCGCCAGCAGCTTGGACGGTAAAGGCTACACCTTC. It specifies CASSLDGKGYTF.

This chain's CDR3 is CASSPQETQYF. The CDR3 nucleotides read TGTGCCAGCAGCCCACAAGAGACCCAGTACTTC. The chain uses TRBV6-5 and TRBJ2-5; D not resolved. This CDR3 is built from 11 residues. Trimming shortened V by 6 bases and J by 2 bases, and 4 bases separated the two germline ends. CDR1 MNHEY and CDR2 SVGAGI come from the germline V gene.